This T cell receptor beta chain came from a study of yellow fever vaccine responses in identical twins. General observations from the study: After vaccination, twins' T cell response reportedly seemed partly convergent, partly personalized.

TCRdb re-called the RT-PCR reads through MiXCR, storing one row per CDR3 protein. The sample records under 25,000 distinct CDR3 sequences, under 75% being singletons. The sample holds one count of this clonotype. The antigen remains unidentified. Trimming shortened V by 3 bases and J by 7 bases, and 18 bases separated the two germline ends. Germline-derived CDR1 and CDR2 are DFQATT and SNEGSKA (reference sequence). This CDR3 contains 14 residues. The TCR originated in a woman under 30 who received the yellow fever vaccine. The sample was T cells from blood (PBMCs), unsorted or a sorted subset (not recorded which), taken before or after yellow fever vaccination (not recorded which). V usage is TRBV20-1 and J usage is TRBJ2-5, with D perhaps matching TRBD1 (5 bases). The CDR3 nucleotides read TGCAGTGCTAGCGGCGGTGGATTTGGGGCGACCCAGTACTTC. Its protein is CSASGGGFGATQYF.